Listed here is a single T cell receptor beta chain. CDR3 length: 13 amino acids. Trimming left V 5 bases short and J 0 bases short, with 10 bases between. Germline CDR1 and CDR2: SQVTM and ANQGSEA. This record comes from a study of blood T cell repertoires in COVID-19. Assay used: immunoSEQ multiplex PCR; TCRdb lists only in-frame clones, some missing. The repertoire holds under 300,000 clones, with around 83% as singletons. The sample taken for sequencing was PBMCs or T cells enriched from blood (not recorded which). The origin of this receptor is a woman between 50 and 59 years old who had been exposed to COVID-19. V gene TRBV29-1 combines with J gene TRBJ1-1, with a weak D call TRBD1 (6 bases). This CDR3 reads CSVRQGMNTEAFF. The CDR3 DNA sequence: TGCAGCGTTCGGCAGGGGATGAACACTGAAGCTTTCTTT.